These 12 T cell receptor beta chains were sequenced from one sample in a study of blood T cell repertoires in COVID-19. Clones were sequenced by immunoSEQ multiplex PCR, and TCRdb holds only the in-frame ones, with some missing. The table has 400,000 to 550,000 clones, about 85% seen once. Material for sequencing was PBMCs or T cells enriched from blood (not recorded which). The source of these receptors is a woman aged 18 to 35 with acute COVID-19.

The V gene is TRBV19, the J gene TRBJ1-6, with 9 bases that match TRBD1. Germline values: CDR1 LNHDA, CDR2 SQIVND (reference sequence). This CDR3 comprises 15 residues. V was pared by 1 base and J by 11 bases, with 6 bases of the junction left unmatched. CDR3 sequence: CASSIGGDRAAPLHF. The CDR3 coding sequence is TGTGCCAGTAGTATAGGGGGGGACAGGGCGGCACCCCTCCACTTT.

The chain employs TRBV28 and TRBJ2-3; no reliable D call. Germline V gene sequence: CDR1 MDHEN, CDR2 SYDVKM. Trimming left V 6 bases short and J 12 bases short, with 16 bases between. The length of the CDR3 is 12 residues. The CDR3 protein is CASRYSLLPQYF. As DNA, the CDR3 is TGTGCCAGCAGGTACTCTCTCCTTCCCCAGTATTTT.

The chain joins TRBV10-3 to TRBJ1-1; D may be TRBD1 (5 bases). The CDR3 is made up of 16 amino acids. Trimming stripped 8 bases from V and 0 bases from J, with 19 bases between. CDR1 and CDR2 (germline): ENHRY, SYGVKD. The CDR3 is CAISPAPGLMNTEAFF. The CDR3 coding sequence is TGTGCCATCTCACCGGCCCCGGGACTCATGAACACTGAAGCTTTCTTT.

This clone turned up a few times. The rearrangement uses TRBV6-5 and TRBJ2-7; 7 bases agree with TRBD1. V was clipped by 7 bases and J by 4 bases; unmatched bases: 13. Germline assignment: CDR1 MNHEY and CDR2 SVGAGI. The CDR3 contains 15 residues. The CDR3 bases are TGTGCCAGCAATAAAAACCGGGACAGTTATTACGAGCAGTACTTC. This translates into CASNKNRDSYYEQYF.

V gene TRBV19 combines with J gene TRBJ2-2; 10 positions agree with TRBD2. Per germline, CDR1 LNHDA and CDR2 SQIVND (reference sequence). The CDR3 spans 15 residues. Germline trimming cut 5 bases from V and 7 bases from J; bases unmatched to any gene: 7. The CDR3 coding sequence is TGTGCCAGTAGTCTCCAGAGCGGGAGGGTCGGGGAGCTGTTTTTT. Translating it yields CASSLQSGRVGELFF.

V gene TRBV29-1 combines with J gene TRBJ1-5; 7 bases line up with TRBD1. V lost 8 bases to trimming and J lost 2 bases; unmatched junction nucleotides: 3. The CDR3 extends over 12 amino acids. Germline values: CDR1 SQVTM, CDR2 ANQGSEA. CDR3: CSNDRGNQPQHF. The CDR3 bases are TGCAGCAATGACAGGGGCAATCAGCCCCAGCATTTT.

With regard to this clone: Other DNA sequences in this specimen translate into the identical CDR3. Written as DNA, the CDR3 is TGTGCCAGCAGCCAAGGACAGGGGAATTCACCCCTCCACTTT. This sequence encodes CASSQGQGNSPLHF. V is TRBV3-1 (or the pseudogene TRBV3-2) and J is TRBJ1-6, with 8 bases aligning to TRBD1. From germline, CDR1 is LGHDT and CDR2 YNNKEL (reference sequence). The ends lost 1 base at V and 7 bases at J; junction bases unmatched: 0. This CDR3 has 14 amino acids.

This CDR3 is CAISDEVRNTEAFF. As DNA, the CDR3 is TGTGCCATCAGTGATGAGGTAAGGAACACTGAAGCTTTCTTT. The chain carries TRBV10-3 and TRBJ1-1; D is unresolved. The V end was cut by 3 bases, the J end by 1 base, with 9 bases between. This CDR3 spans 14 amino acids. Germline lookup yields CDR1 ENHRY and CDR2 SYGVKD.

The J gene is TRBJ1-5, the V gene TRBV7-9; 7 nucleotides align to TRBD1. The germline V gene has CDR1 SEHNR and CDR2 FQNEAQ (reference sequence). Trimming removed 1 base from V and 6 bases from J; junction bases left unmatched: 6. The CDR3 covers 15 residues. The DNA of the CDR3 is TGTGCCAGCAGCTTAGGAACCAGGGACAGTCAGCCCCAGCATTTT. This gives the protein CASSLGTRDSQPQHF.

The rearrangement joins TRBV2 to TRBJ2-7; no reliable D call. Germline V gene sequence: CDR1 SNHLY, CDR2 FYNNEI. There are 11 residues in the CDR3. The V end was cut by 3 bases, the J end by 9 bases, with 9 bases between. The CDR3 nucleotides read TGTGCCAGCAGTGAGGGCCCAGGGCAGTACTTC. Translating it yields CASSEGPGQYF.

The rearrangement links TRBV7-2 to TRBJ2-5, with 8 bases aligning to TRBD1. The germline gives CDR1 SGHTA, CDR2 FQGNSA. The CDR3 covers 15 residues. Trimming took 7 bases from V and 0 from J; bases not matched to a gene: 7. The CDR3 sequence: CASILDRVYQETQYF. DNA of the CDR3: TGTGCCAGCATCCTGGACAGGGTTTACCAAGAGACCCAGTACTTC.

This chain uses TRBV12-3 or TRBV12-4 with TRBJ1-4, with TRBD1 as a possible D gene (5 bases). This CDR3 has 13 residues. Between the trimmed V and J ends, which lost 6 bases and 7 bases, there was a span of 12 bases. CDR3 loop: CASRGSGFEKLFF. For the CDR3, the DNA is TGTGCCAGCAGAGGGTCAGGGTTTGAAAAACTGTTTTTT.